This T cell receptor beta chain came from a study of T cell responses to AZD1222 COVID-19 vaccine. Notes on the study in general: It was only after the peak T cell response that any repertoires were sampled. Females outnumbered males among donors, who were mostly white British; clonal diversity was possibly underestimated. Spike-specific TCR breadth and depth grew following two AZD1222 doses.

Clones were read by immunoSEQ multiplex PCR, and TCRdb kept only the in-frame ones, dropping some. The sample includes roughly 180,000 clones, 85% to 95% of them seen just once. For this clone: Its antigen is not identified. The sample holds other DNA sequences that translate to the same CDR3.

The clonotype was recovered from an adult who received the AZD1222 COVID-19 vaccine. Sequenced here: peripheral blood, sampled 28 days after the second AZD1222 dose.

In DNA, the CDR3 is TGTGCCAGCAGTGAACCCGGGACAGGGGAAGGTGGCTACACCTTC. This sequence encodes CASSEPGTGEGGYTF. The chain uses TRBV25-1 and TRBJ1-2, with 10 nucleotides matching TRBD1. Trimming at V came to 2 bases and at J to 7 bases, leaving 7 bases not matched to a gene. The CDR3 loop spans 15 amino acids. The germline gives CDR1 MGHDK, CDR2 SYGVNS.